A selection of T cell receptor beta chains follows, all from one sample in a study of STAT3 mutations in large granular lymphocyte leukemia. Some clones are missing from TCRdb's copy, which holds only in-frame ones; the method was immunoSEQ multiplex PCR. The sample lists fewer than 8,000 clones; around 70% were seen once. The specimen was peripheral blood mononuclear cells. The receptors shown here come from a woman between 40 and 50 years old with T-cell large granular lymphocyte leukemia. Some clones in this sample may be carry-over from other donors' samples. Each CDR3 is given with its conserved first and last residue. The D gene is left open where the match is weak. Only some rows state a clone size, as once, few, many or a class for expanded clones.

v_gene,j_gene,abundance,d_gene,CDR3nt,CDR3aa
TRBV30,TRBJ2-6,NA,NA,TGTGCCTGGAGTGTAAGAGGGGCCAACGTCCTGACTTTC,CAWSVRGANVLTF
TRBV30,TRBJ1-4,NA,NA,TGTGCCTGGACGAGGAACACAGGGTTGGGAAAACTGTTTTTT,CAWTRNTGLGKLFF
TRBV29-1,TRBJ1-1,NA,NA,TGCAGCGCCGAGGGGCTAGGAGCTTTCTTT,CSAEGLGAFF
TRBV4-3,TRBJ1-1,few,NA,TGCGCCAGCAGCCAAGATTGGAAAGGGTCGAACACTGAAGCTTTCTTT,CASSQDWKGSNTEAFF
TRBV7-9,TRBJ1-5,NA,TRBD1,TGTGCCAGCAGCTTAGGACAGGGCGGTCAGCCCCAGCATTTT,CASSLGQGGQPQHF
TRBV7-9,TRBJ2-7,NA,NA,TGTGCCAGCAGCTTAGCCTTGGCTCAGGCTATCTCCTACGAGCAGTACTTC,CASSLALAQAISYEQYF
TRBV12-5,TRBJ2-5,NA,NA,TGTGCTAGTGGTTTTTCCACCTTGCCGAGGTTGGGGGAAGAGACCCAGTACTTC,CASGFSTLPRLGEETQYF
TRBV5-1,TRBJ2-1,NA,NA,TGCGCCAGCAGCTTGGGAGGGAGAGCCTACAATGAGCAGTTCTTC,CASSLGGRAYNEQFF
TRBV7-9,TRBJ1-6,NA,NA,TGTGCCAGCACCACCGCGCAGGGTCGAAATTCACCCCTCCACTTT,CASTTAQGRNSPLHF
TRBV18,TRBJ1-1,NA,TRBD1,TGTGCCAGCTCGCTAAGACAGGGGGGGGACACTGAAGCTTTCTTT,CASSLRQGGDTEAFF
TRBV7-9,TRBJ2-1,few,TRBD2,TGTGCCAGCAGCTTATCGAGCGGGGGGCTCGGTGAGCAGTTCTTC,CASSLSSGGLGEQFF
TRBV7-9,TRBJ2-7,few,NA,TGTGCCAGCAGCCGGGACTACGAGCAGTACTTC,CASSRDYEQYF
TRBV5-1,TRBJ1-2,NA,NA,TGCGCCAGCAGCTTGGAAGGCATCTATGGCTACACCTTC,CASSLEGIYGYTF
TRBV30,TRBJ1-4,NA,NA,TGTGCCTGGTTTAAACCGGGACATAGTAATGAAAAACTGTTTTTT,CAWFKPGHSNEKLFF
TRBV7-9,TRBJ1-4,NA,TRBD1,TGTGCCAGCAGCTTGAACAGGGGAAAGAAACTGTTTTTT,CASSLNRGKKLFF
TRBV6-6,TRBJ2-7,NA,NA,TGTGCCAGCAGTTCAGGGGCTTCCTACGAGCAGTACTTC,CASSSGASYEQYF
TRBV5-1,TRBJ2-7,NA,NA,TGCGCCAGCAGCTTGGTGGGAACTACCTACGAGCAGTACTTC,CASSLVGTTYEQYF
TRBV5-1,TRBJ1-2,NA,TRBD1,TGCGCCAGCAGCTGGGGAGGGACAGGTGGAGATGGCTACACCTTC,CASSWGGTGGDGYTF
TRBV6-5,TRBJ2-7,NA,TRBD2,TGTGCCAGCCGCGGGAGTTTAACCTACGAGCAGTACTTC,CASRGSLTYEQYF
TRBV7-9,TRBJ1-5,NA,TRBD1,TGTGCCAGCAGCTTGGCAGGGGGCTGGCAGCCCCAGCATTTT,CASSLAGGWQPQHF
TRBV27,TRBJ1-2,few,TRBD1,TGTGCCAGCCGTGACAGGGGGCGACCCGATGGCTACACCTTC,CASRDRGRPDGYTF
TRBV15,TRBJ2-5,NA,TRBD1,TGTGCCACCAGCAGAGGACAGGGCTCCGAGACCCAGTACTTC,CATSRGQGSETQYF
TRBV2,TRBJ1-2,once,NA,TGTGCCAGCAGTGAAGACCCGGTTTACTATGGCTACACCTTC,CASSEDPVYYGYTF
TRBV13,TRBJ1-2,NA,NA,TGTGCCAGCAGCCTAAGTCAGGGCATAGCTAACTATGGCTACACCTTC,CASSLSQGIANYGYTF
TRBV6-6,TRBJ1-1,once,NA,TGTGCCAGCGAGTCGAACACTGAAGCTTTCTTT,CASESNTEAFF
TRBV18,TRBJ1-2,NA,NA,TGTGCCAGCTCACCACCGGACGAATATGGCTACACCTTC,CASSPPDEYGYTF
TRBV5-6,TRBJ1-2,NA,TRBD1,TGTGCCAGCAGCTTGGAGTCCCGGGACAGGGGGCGCGATTATGGCTACACCTTC,CASSLESRDRGRDYGYTF
TRBV5-1,TRBJ2-7,NA,NA,TGCGCCAGCAGCCCCGGGAGAGGAAACTACGAGCAGTACTTC,CASSPGRGNYEQYF
TRBV6-5,TRBJ2-7,few,NA,TGTGCCAGCAGCCTACAGATAGCCTTCACCTACGAGCAGTACTTC,CASSLQIAFTYEQYF
TRBV27,TRBJ2-7,once,TRBD2,TGTGCCAGCAGTCCTCCTTTTGGCGGGGGTTCCTACGAGCAGTACTTC,CASSPPFGGGSYEQYF
TRBV11-3,TRBJ1-6,NA,NA,TGTGCCAGCAGCCGAGCCGGAGCTACTTCACCCCTCCACTTT,CASSRAGATSPLHF
TRBV25-1,TRBJ2-7,once,NA,TGTGCCAGCAGCGAAGAAACAGGGAGGAGGTACTTC,CASSEETGRRYF
TRBV10-1,TRBJ2-7,NA,TRBD1,TGCGCCAAGGGACAGGGTTTCTACGAGCAGTACTTC,CAKGQGFYEQYF
TRBV5-6,TRBJ1-1,NA,NA,TGTGCCAGCAGCTTTGCAGAGAACACTGAAGCTTTCTTT,CASSFAENTEAFF
TRBV5-1,TRBJ2-7,NA,NA,TGCGCCAGCAGCTTGGTTGGGTCGCCCTACGAGCAGTACTTC,CASSLVGSPYEQYF
TRBV29-1,TRBJ1-1,NA,NA,TGCAGCGTTGTATTGGAGCCCTCGGGTGGGACTGAAGCTTTCTTT,CSVVLEPSGGTEAFF
TRBV7-9,TRBJ2-7,NA,NA,TGTGCCAGTGGGGGGGCCAAATGGGCCCTATACGAGCAGTACTTC,CASGGAKWALYEQYF
TRBV27,TRBJ1-2,few,NA,TGTGCCAGCAGTTTAGGGCCTTTGTCGCGTGGCTACACCTTC,CASSLGPLSRGYTF
TRBV7-9,TRBJ2-7,NA,TRBD2,TGTGCCAGCAGCTCGGGGGCGGGCGGGAGGGCCGCCTACGAGCAGTACTTC,CASSSGAGGRAAYEQYF
TRBV13,TRBJ2-3,NA,TRBD2,TGTGCCAGCAGCCTCGGGGGACTAGCGGACTACACAGATACGCAGTATTTT,CASSLGGLADYTDTQYF
TRBV30,TRBJ2-1,NA,TRBD2,TGTGCCTGGAGTGCGGGGGGGCCGGGTGAGCAGTTCTTC,CAWSAGGPGEQFF
TRBV29-1,TRBJ1-2,NA,TRBD1,TGCAGCGCCCGCGAGGGGGCTGTCGGCTACACCTTC,CSAREGAVGYTF